A single TCR beta chain is shown here with its context. The sample's time point: after dendritic cell vaccination, including at tumor progression/relapse. This specimen belongs to a study of glioma-infiltrating T cells after dendritic cell vaccination. Assay used: immunoSEQ multiplex PCR; TCRdb lists only in-frame clones, some missing. This table has tens of thousands of clones, roughly 87% appearing once. With 4 bases removed from V and 6 bases from J, the gap between germline ends came to 10 bases. Looked up from germline, CDR1 is MNHEY and CDR2 is SVGAGI. The CDR3 has 13 amino acids. This receptor was identified in a human donor with glioblastoma. Specimen: blood, collected after dendritic cell vaccination. The chain has TRBV6-5 and TRBJ1-5, with D uncertain. This CDR3 is CASSFSVFQPQHF. The CDR3 coding sequence is TGTGCCAGCAGTTTCAGTGTCTTTCAGCCCCAGCATTTT.